This T cell receptor beta chain was observed in a study of blood T cell repertoires in COVID-19. Per the original data handling: Reference gene primer amplification gave estimated nucleated cell counts. The repertoire was sequenced with immunoSEQ multiplex PCR; TCRdb's copy has only in-frame clones and lacks some. V and J calls and clone size follow that table, whereas D and trimming were derived from the DNA. The profile shows around 330,000 clones, 85% of them singletons. Across under 25 US areas, participants ranged in age from about 18 to 90 years. Germline trimming cut 0 bases from V and 7 bases from J; bases unmatched to any gene: 15. The CDR3 spans 18 residues. Germline V CDR1 and CDR2: SEHNR, FQNEAQ (reference sequence).

The receptor was isolated from a young woman who had been exposed to COVID-19. This chain joins TRBV7-9 and TRBJ2-1; the match to TRBD1 covers 7 bases. The sample was PBMCs or T cells enriched from blood (not recorded which). The CDR3 DNA is TGTGCCAGCAGCTTAGCGATTGTTGACAGGGAAATCAGGAATGAGCAGTTCTTC. Amino acids: CASSLAIVDREIRNEQFF.